These 26 T cell receptor beta chains were all obtained from the same sample, sequenced in a study of patients and donors after allogeneic stem cell transplantation. TCRdb re-called the RT-PCR reads with MiXCR, one entry per CDR3 protein. The data show roughly 230,000 distinct CDR3 sequences, 14% seen once. The material sequenced was blood, either unsorted or a sorted T cell fraction (not recorded which). These receptors were taken from a human donor who was either an allogeneic HSCT recipient or a stem cell or donor lymphocyte infusion donor (not recorded which). It is not recorded whose cells these are; they may come from a transplant donor.

V is TRBV28 and J is TRBJ1-5, with TRBD1 as a possible D gene (6 bases). V was trimmed by 3 bases and J by 4 bases, leaving 7 bases between them. Germline CDR1 is MDHEN and CDR2 is SYDVKM. This CDR3 comprises 13 residues. CDR3 in amino acids: CASSFQGNQPQHF. The CDR3 region has the DNA TGTGCCAGCAGTTTCCAGGGGAATCAGCCCCAGCATTTT.

The chain employs TRBV4-3 and TRBJ1-1; possible D gene TRBD1, 5 bases. Trimming removed 0 bases from V and 7 bases from J, with 15 bases in between. CDR1 is LGHNA, CDR2 YSLEER, per germline. The CDR3 consists of 15 residues. The CDR3 coding sequence is TGCGCCAGCAGCCAAGATTTCAGGGTATTAGGTGAAGCTTTCTTT. Amino acids: CASSQDFRVLGEAFF.

This chain connects TRBV10-3 to TRBJ2-7; D unclear. Trimming removed 0 bases at V and 0 bases at J, with 12 bases between. The CDR3 extends over 16 amino acids. Germline CDR1 reads ENHRY; CDR2 reads SYGVKD. CDR3 sequence: CAISESVTSSSYEQYF. As DNA, the CDR3 is TGTGCCATCAGTGAGTCTGTCACTTCGAGCTCCTACGAGCAGTACTTC.

There are many counts of this clonotype. V is TRBV12-3 or TRBV12-4 and J is TRBJ2-6, with D perhaps matching TRBD1 (5 bases). This CDR3 region has 15 residues. Trimming stripped 1 base from V and 2 bases from J, with 6 bases between. The CDR3 DNA is TGTGCCAGCAGTTTAGGGGGCCCTGGGGCCAACGTCCTGACTTTC. Its translation: CASSLGGPGANVLTF.

CDR3 nucleotides: TGTGCCAGCAGCTTAGATGGGGGGCCTTATGGCTACACCTTC. This gives the protein CASSLDGGPYGYTF. This chain joins TRBV7-2 and TRBJ1-2; D may be TRBD1 (6 bases). CDR3 length: 14 residues. Trimming took 1 base from V and 5 from J, leaving 11 bases between them. Per the germline V gene, CDR1 is SGHTA and CDR2 is FQGNSA.

This clonotype was counted only a few times. The germline gene is not matched at one end of the junction; a read error may be the cause. The V gene is TRBV18, the J gene TRBJ1-1; D possibly corresponds to TRBD1 (5 bases). The CDR3 is 16 residues long. CDR1 KGHSH and CDR2 LQKENI come from the germline V gene. This CDR3 is CPSSPGGMGENTEAFF. CDR3 bases: TGTCCCAGCTCACCTGGCGGAATGGGGGAGAACACTGAAGCTTTCTTT.

This clonotype was picked up many times. The chain recombines TRBV14 with TRBJ1-1; D ambiguous. The V end lost 4 bases, the J end lost 11 bases, and 14 bases lay between the germline ends. Germline lookup yields CDR1 SGHDN and CDR2 FVKESK. CDR3 length: 12 amino acids. CDR3 DNA: TGTGCCAGCAGCCGGTCGACGGTAAGGGCTTTCTTT. It yields the protein CASSRSTVRAFF. The complete variable domain, with remaining parts taken from reference TRBV14 and TRBJ1-1, reads EAGVTQFPSHSVIEKGQTVTLRCDPISGHDNLYWYRRVMGKEIKFLLHFVKESKQDESGMPNNRFLAERTGGTYSTLKVQPAELEDSGVYFCASSRSTVRAFFGQGTRLTVV.

The rearrangement joins TRBV3-1 to TRBJ1-2; perhaps TRBD1 as D (5 bases). The CDR3 spans 14 residues. From germline, CDR1 is LGHDT and CDR2 YNNKEL (reference sequence). V lost 5 bases, J lost 2 bases, and 12 bases lay in between. The CDR3 here is CASSVQTANYGYTF. CDR3 nucleotide sequence: TGTGCCAGCAGCGTACAGACAGCCAACTATGGCTACACCTTC.

The table lists this clonotype with a few counts. J is TRBJ2-3 and V is TRBV20-1, with 14 nucleotides matching TRBD2. The junction had 17 bases not matched to a gene; V was cut back by 5 bases and J by 10 bases. From germline, CDR1 is DFQATT and CDR2 SNEGSKA (reference sequence). CDR3 length: 17 residues. The CDR3 coding sequence is TGCAGTGCTGGGAGCCGGGGGACTAGCGGGAGTACGGCGCCGCAGTATTTT. Its protein product is CSAGSRGTSGSTAPQYF.

This clonotype was seen a few times. In nucleotides, the CDR3 is TGTGCCAGCACCCGACGCGGCGGCGGCTATGGCTACACCTTC. Protein: CASTRRGGGYGYTF. The chain carries TRBV6-1 and TRBJ1-2; D remains ambiguous. The CDR3 consists of 14 residues. CDR1 is MNHNS, CDR2 SASEGT, per germline. The V gene lost 7 bases and the J gene lost 4 bases, with 16 bases spanning the gap.

The chain employs TRBV6-2 or TRBV6-3 and TRBJ2-6; D not certain. Per the germline V gene, CDR1 is MNHEY and CDR2 is SVGEGT. The CDR3 runs 15 residues. V lost 0 bases to trimming and J lost 2 bases, with 5 bases between them. The CDR3 loop reads CASSYSGAGANVLTF. The CDR3 DNA sequence: TGTGCCAGCAGTTACTCGGGTGCTGGGGCCAACGTCCTGACTTTC.

In its sample, this clonotype was seen a few times. The rearrangement uses TRBV20-1 and TRBJ2-3; 9 nucleotides agree with TRBD2. The V gene's germline CDR1 is DFQATT and CDR2 SNEGSKA (reference sequence). V lost 6 bases to trimming and J lost 1 base; unmatched junction nucleotides: 14. The CDR3 contains 17 residues. CDR3 coding DNA: TGCAGTGCCCCCCCGGCTAGCGGGGCCTCTGGCACAGATACGCAGTATTTT. The encoded protein is CSAPPASGASGTDTQYF.

The chain is built from TRBV7-8 and TRBJ2-7; perhaps TRBD1 as D (5 bases). V lost 5 bases to trimming and J lost 1 base, with 15 bases between them. This CDR3 has 15 amino acids. CDR1 SGHVS and CDR2 FQNEAQ come from the germline V gene. The CDR3 coding sequence is TGTGCCAGCAGCCCATGGCAGGGAATATCCTACGAGCAGTACTTC. Encoded protein: CASSPWQGISYEQYF.

Only a few counts were recorded for this clonotype. The rearrangement links TRBV6-2 or TRBV6-3 to TRBJ1-2; TRBD1 matches 7 bases. The CDR3 is made up of 14 amino acids. Germline values: CDR1 MNHEY, CDR2 SVGEGT. V was clipped by 7 bases and J by 8 bases; unmatched bases: 13. CDR3 loop: CASTEEGRGQGYTF. Written as DNA, the CDR3 is TGTGCCAGCACCGAAGAGGGTAGGGGGCAAGGCTACACCTTC.

The rearrangement links TRBV3-1 to TRBJ2-1; D possibly corresponds to TRBD1 (5 bases). V was shortened by 2 bases and J by 10 bases, with 24 bases between the two germline ends. Germline V gene lookup returns CDR1 LGHDT and CDR2 YNNKEL (reference sequence). The CDR3 consists of 17 residues. CDR3 nucleotides: TGTGCCAGCAGCCAACCGCGGACATCCCGACATCTCACCGAGCAGTTCTTC. Protein sequence: CASSQPRTSRHLTEQFF.

This clonotype came up many times. The rearrangement links TRBV30 to TRBJ1-1, with no clear D. The ends were cut back, 4 bases at V and 1 base at J, with 19 bases in the middle. This CDR3 has 16 amino acids. CDR1 and CDR2 (germline): GTSNPN, SVGIG (reference sequence). The CDR3 DNA reads TGTGCCTGGACCCCGTGGGAGGCGAGAGCGAACACTGAAGCTTTCTTT. It specifies CAWTPWEARANTEAFF.

This clonotype was counted between two and nine times. The gene calls are TRBV25-1 and TRBJ1-2; TRBD1 aligns across 7 bases. Trimming took 1 base from V and 7 from J; bases not matched to a gene: 9. The CDR3 has 15 amino acids. Per germline, CDR1 MGHDK and CDR2 SYGVNS. CDR3 in amino acids: CASSESGTVNGGYTF. The CDR3, as DNA: TGTGCCAGCAGTGAATCCGGGACAGTCAATGGTGGCTACACCTTC.

This CDR3 is CSARYKANSPLHF. DNA for the CDR3: TGCAGTGCCAGGTATAAAGCGAATTCACCCCTCCACTTT. V gene TRBV20-1 combines with J gene TRBJ1-6; D not resolved. Trimming removed 6 bases at V and 7 bases at J, with 13 bases between. The CDR3 is 13 residues long. CDR1 is DFQATT, CDR2 SNEGSKA, per germline (reference sequence).

This clonotype appeared a few times. This chain links TRBV24-1 with TRBJ1-5; D gene uncertain. The V end was cut by 2 bases, the J end by 7 bases, with 8 bases between. The CDR3 contains 13 residues. Germline lookup yields CDR1 KGHDR and CDR2 SFDVKD. CDR3 amino acids: CATSDWVGQPQHF. Written as DNA, the CDR3 is TGTGCCACCAGTGATTGGGTCGGGCAGCCCCAGCATTTT.

The rearrangement links TRBV19 to TRBJ2-2; D possibly corresponds to TRBD2 (5 bases). Germline V gene lookup returns CDR1 LNHDA and CDR2 SQIVND (reference sequence). V lost 8 bases and J 4 bases, leaving 14 bases between the germline ends. The CDR3 runs 14 residues. Here the CDR3 reads CASGRPGGTGELFF. The DNA of the CDR3 is TGTGCCAGTGGGAGACCGGGCGGCACCGGGGAGCTGTTTTTT.

This clonotype appeared a few times. The chain uses TRBV3-1 and TRBJ2-7; TRBD1 aligns across 9 bases. The CDR3 runs to 14 residues. Germline-derived CDR1 and CDR2 are LGHDT and YNNKEL (reference sequence). The ends lost 6 bases at V and 5 bases at J; junction bases unmatched: 8. CDR3 nucleotide sequence: TGTGCCAGCAGTCCCGGGACAGGGAAAAACGAGCAGTACTTC. Translating it yields CASSPGTGKNEQYF.

V and J are TRBV19 and TRBJ2-1, with 11 bases identical to TRBD2. J lost 1 base, V lost 4 bases, and 15 bases had no gene match. This CDR3 has 20 residues. CDR1 is LNHDA and CDR2 is SQIVND in the germline V gene (reference sequence). As DNA, the CDR3 is TGTGCCAGTAGTAAAACAGGGGGTCTAGCGGGGGGAGCATCCTACAATGAGCAGTTCTTC. It is translated as CASSKTGGLAGGASYNEQFF.

Concerning this clonotype: A much more abundant neighbour one base away suggests this may be a read error. V and J are TRBV2 and TRBJ2-3, with 8 bases fitting TRBD2. The length of the CDR3 is 15 residues. CDR1 is SNHLY and CDR2 is FYNNEI in the germline V gene. The CDR3: CASSGDSGVTDTQNF. CDR3 sequence (DNA): TGTGCCAGCAGTGGGGATAGCGGGGTCACAGATACGCAGAATTTT.

This clonotype was seen only once. V is TRBV5-1 and J is TRBJ1-5, with unresolved D. Deletions cut 0 bases from V and 7 bases from J, with 11 bases between. CDR3 length: 14 residues. The germline gives CDR1 SGHRS, CDR2 YFSETQ. This chain's CDR3 is CASSLEGIGQPQHF. DNA of the CDR3: TGCGCCAGCAGCTTGGAAGGGATCGGCCAGCCCCAGCATTTT.

V gene TRBV5-1 combines with J gene TRBJ2-1; no clear D. V dropped 4 bases and J dropped 11 bases, with 16 bases sitting between them. The CDR3 totals 13 residues. Germline V gene data show CDR1 as SGHRS and CDR2 as YFSETQ. The CDR3 protein is CASSPQPRDQQFF. The CDR3 DNA is TGCGCCAGCAGCCCACAACCTAGGGATCAGCAGTTCTTC.

This CDR3 reads CASSISTSSYNEQFF. The CDR3 bases are TGTGCCAGCAGCATAAGTACGAGCTCCTACAATGAGCAGTTCTTC. The chain employs TRBV7-2 and TRBJ2-1; D unresolved. The germline CDR1 and CDR2 sequences are SGHTA and FQGNSA. V lost 5 bases and J 0 bases, leaving 11 bases between the germline ends. The CDR3 is 15 amino acids.